The 26 T cell receptor beta chains given below trace back to one sample, sequenced in a study of cytomegalovirus exposure and HLA in healthy donors. A multiplex PCR was run with 60 Vbeta primers and 13 Jbeta primers. Only in-frame clones appear in the TCRdb table, and some are missing; sequencing was by immunoSEQ multiplex PCR. Of about 140,000 clones listed, 80% were seen once; the top ten hold 1% to 1.5%. The sequenced sample consisted of PBMCs. The receptors shown here come from a male donor in good health and CMV-seropositive.

This clone was detected once. The chain carries TRBV10-3 and TRBJ1-2; D unresolved. This CDR3 has 12 amino acids. Trimming stripped 0 bases from V and 8 bases from J, with 7 bases between. CDR1 and CDR2 (germline): ENHRY, SYGVKD. CDR3: CAISESTNGYTF. CDR3 in DNA: TGTGCCATCAGTGAGTCGACAAACGGCTACACCTTC.

The chain links TRBV27 to TRBJ2-7; 7 nucleotides agree with TRBD1. This CDR3 is built from 14 residues. The junction had 8 bases not matched to a gene; V was cut back by 5 bases and J by 4 bases. Germline loops: CDR1 MNHEY, CDR2 SMNVEV (reference sequence). This CDR3 is CASSHRGQSYEQYF. The CDR3, as DNA: TGTGCCAGCAGTCACAGGGGTCAGTCGTACGAGCAGTACTTC.

The chain combines TRBV7-9 with TRBJ1-3; a weak D match, TRBD1 (5 bases). Trimming stripped 7 bases from V and 2 bases from J, with 15 bases between. From germline, CDR1 is SEHNR and CDR2 FQNEAQ (reference sequence). This CDR3 region has 15 residues. CDR3 amino acids: CASTPREGAGNTIYF. Written as DNA, the CDR3 is TGTGCCAGCACCCCGCGGGAAGGGGCTGGAAACACCATATATTTT.

The V gene is TRBV7-2, the J gene TRBJ2-6; tentative D call: TRBD1 (5 bases). With 3 bases removed from V and 1 base from J, the gap between germline ends came to 7 bases. The CDR3 covers 15 residues. Germline CDR1 is SGHTA and CDR2 is FQGNSA. DNA of the CDR3: TGTGCCAGCAGCTTTACAGGTTCTGGGGCCAACGTCCTGACTTTC. Its translation is CASSFTGSGANVLTF.

The V gene is TRBV23-1, the J gene TRBJ2-1; TRBD2 might be the D (5 bases). TRBV23-1 is known as an ORF, though its function is uncertain. Trimming pared 11 bases from V and 7 bases from J, leaving 18 bases between. The CDR3 extends over 13 amino acids. The DNA of the CDR3 is TGCGCCGGCCCCGGGGAGTTTACGAATGAGCAGTTCTTC. Amino acid sequence: CAGPGEFTNEQFF.

The count of this clone is one. This chain joins TRBV5-4 and TRBJ2-7, with 7 positions matching TRBD2. CDR1 is SGHNT, CDR2 YYREEE, per germline (reference sequence). CDR3 size: 13 residues. The J segment lost 1 base and the V segment lost 5 bases, leaving 3 bases of the junction unmatched. The CDR3: CASSGGSSYEQYF. The CDR3 DNA follows: TGTGCCAGCAGTGGCGGGAGTTCCTACGAGCAGTACTTC.

This clone was observed once. The rearrangement uses TRBV6-1 and TRBJ2-5, with TRBD2 matching 9 bases. Germline lookup yields CDR1 MNHNS and CDR2 SASEGT. V was clipped by 1 base and J by 7 bases; unmatched bases: 7. The CDR3 sequence is 15 residues long. In DNA, the CDR3 is TGTGCCAGCAGTGAAGATGATAGCGGGAGTGCGACCCAGTACTTC. It codes for CASSEDDSGSATQYF.

As concerns this clone: This specimen includes other DNA sequences encoding the same CDR3. This chain links TRBV4-1 with TRBJ2-7, with 7 bases matching TRBD2. The CDR3 loop spans 13 amino acids. The germline CDR1 and CDR2 sequences are MGHRA and YSYEKL. V was pared by 8 bases and J by 5 bases, with 9 bases of the junction left unmatched. Written as DNA, the CDR3 is TGCGCCAGCCGGGGAGGGCAAAGTCACGAGCAGTACTTC. As protein: CASRGGQSHEQYF.

Concerning this clone itself: This likely comes from a read error, as the CDR3 has no conserved phenylalanine or tryptophan at its end. The chain recombines TRBV5-1 with TRBJ2-7; 14 nucleotides align to TRBD2. This CDR3 has 17 residues. From germline, CDR1 is SGHRS and CDR2 YFSETQ. V was pared by 3 bases and J by 0 bases, with 5 bases of the junction left unmatched. This CDR3 reads CASSSGTSGSYSYEQYL. The CDR3 nucleotides are TGCGCCAGCAGCTCAGGGACTAGCGGGAGTTACTCCTACGAGCAGTACCTC.

The chain couples TRBV7-3 to TRBJ2-3; a possible D gene is TRBD2 (7 bases). There are 16 residues in the CDR3. V was shortened by 5 bases and J by 2 bases, with 17 bases between the two germline ends. CDR1 and CDR2 (germline): SGHTA, FQGTGA. Written as DNA, the CDR3 is TGTGCCAGCAGCCTTACGGGGGGCGGAAACACAGATACGCAGTATTTT. Translating it yields CASSLTGGGNTDTQYF.

This chain uses TRBV7-2 with TRBJ2-7, with a weak D call TRBD2 (5 bases). CDR1 SGHTA and CDR2 FQGNSA come from the germline V gene. CDR3 length equals 16 residues. Trimming removed 1 base at V and 4 bases at J, with 17 bases between. The CDR3 is CASSLVGGLGGYEQYF. The CDR3 nucleotides read TGTGCCAGCAGCTTAGTTGGCGGGTTAGGAGGATACGAGCAGTACTTC.

The rearrangement links TRBV10-3 to TRBJ1-2; perhaps TRBD1 as D (5 bases). Germline lookup yields CDR1 ENHRY and CDR2 SYGVKD. This CDR3 is built from 17 residues. Trimming pared 0 bases from V and 1 base from J, leaving 15 bases between. CDR3 bases: TGTGCCATCAGTGAGTCGCTCGCGTGGGGGGGTAACTATGGCTACACCTTC. Amino acid sequence: CAISESLAWGGNYGYTF.

V gene TRBV14 combines with J gene TRBJ2-1; weak D call: TRBD2 (6 bases). The ends were cut back, 0 bases at V and 5 bases at J, with 11 bases in the middle. The CDR3 contains 15 residues. Germline CDR1 is SGHDN and CDR2 is FVKESK. In DNA form, the CDR3 reads TGTGCCAGCAGCCAAGAAGCGGGCTATAACAATGAGCAGTTCTTC. Encoded protein: CASSQEAGYNNEQFF. Full variable domain (remainder filled in from reference TRBV14 and TRBJ2-1): EAGVTQFPSHSVIEKGQTVTLRCDPISGHDNLYWYRRVMGKEIKFLLHFVKESKQDESGMPNNRFLAERTGGTYSTLKVQPAELEDSGVYFCASSQEAGYNNEQFFGPGTRLTVL.

The CDR3 loop reads CASSPRDRVETQYF. The CDR3 bases are TGTGCCAGCAGTCCCCGGGACAGGGTTGAGACCCAGTACTTC. The chain joins TRBV28 to TRBJ2-5; 9 bases map to TRBD1. Trimming cost V 5 bases and J 5 bases; bases outside gene matches: 6. Germline V lookup: CDR1 MDHEN, CDR2 SYDVKM. The CDR3 has 14 amino acids.

Only one count was recorded for this clone. The chain combines TRBV7-9 with TRBJ2-5, with 8 bases aligning to TRBD1. The J call could be wrong; TRBJ2-7 is a better fit for the DNA end. CDR3 size: 13 residues. Germline CDR1 is SEHNR and CDR2 is FQNEAQ (reference sequence). The CDR3 coding sequence is TGTGCCAGCAGCTTGAACAGGGGGGTCGAGCAGTACTTC. It specifies CASSLNRGVEQYF.

V is TRBV6-5 and J is TRBJ1-2; 7 nucleotides align to TRBD1. The trim removed 5 bases at V and 8 bases at J, leaving 8 bases unmatched. This CDR3 is built from 13 residues. Looked up from germline, CDR1 is MNHEY and CDR2 is SVGAGI. DNA of the CDR3: TGTGCCAGCAGTCCCTCGACAGGGTCCGGCTACACCTTC. It translates to CASSPSTGSGYTF.

The J gene is TRBJ2-7, the V gene TRBV15, with D unclear. The CDR3 contains 14 residues. Germline CDR1 reads LNHNV; CDR2 reads YYDKDF (reference sequence). V was cut by 3 bases and J by 3 bases, with 12 bases left in between. CDR3 nucleotides: TGTGCCACCAGCAGGGGCGAGAAGCTCTACGAGCAGTACTTC. Protein sequence: CATSRGEKLYEQYF.

This sequence joins TRBV4-3 and TRBJ2-7; 8 positions match TRBD1. The CDR3 spans 16 residues. V lost 0 bases and J lost 3; bases outside the gene matches: 7. In germline, CDR1 is LGHNA, CDR2 YSLEER. CDR3 coding DNA: TGCGCCAGCAGCCAAGACCGGACAGGGCCCCACTACGAGCAGTACTTC. Residues: CASSQDRTGPHYEQYF.

This chain links TRBV7-8 with TRBJ2-7, with 7 bases that match TRBD2. The CDR3 is 15 amino acids. Trimming took 5 bases from V and 3 from J; bases not matched to a gene: 10. Germline values: CDR1 SGHVS, CDR2 FQNEAQ. This CDR3 is CASSTRGGGIYEQYF. The CDR3 DNA follows: TGTGCCAGCAGCACCCGGGGCGGGGGTATCTACGAGCAGTACTTC.

The chain has TRBV7-9 and TRBJ1-1; D is ambiguous. Germline CDR1 reads SEHNR; CDR2 reads FQNEAQ (reference sequence). V was clipped by 5 bases and J by 3 bases, with 16 bases between them. The CDR3 consists of 15 residues. Written as DNA, the CDR3 is TGTGCCAGCAGCATCCCGCCTACGGGGTACACTGAAGCTTTCTTT. It encodes CASSIPPTGYTEAFF.

The rearrangement joins TRBV6-1 to TRBJ2-3, with D maybe TRBD1 (5 bases). There are 15 residues in the CDR3. Trimming left V 4 bases short and J 1 base short, with 12 bases between. Germline CDR1 is MNHNS and CDR2 is SASEGT. CDR3: CASSAGISGTDTQYF. The CDR3 region has the DNA TGTGCCAGCAGTGCAGGGATTTCGGGCACAGATACGCAGTATTTT.

A note on this clone: At one boundary the junction diverges from the germline segment, which might be a read error. This chain uses TRBV7-7 with TRBJ2-5; 7 bases are a match to TRBD1. This CDR3 has 16 amino acids. Germline CDR1 is SSHAT and CDR2 is FNYEAQ (reference sequence). The CDR3 bases are TGTGCTAGCAGCTTACAGGGGTGGGGTAACCAAGAGACCCAGTACTTC. Protein sequence: CASSLQGWGNQETQYF.

The genes are TRBV27 and TRBJ1-4; TRBD1 aligns across 8 bases. CDR1 and CDR2 from the germline V gene are MNHEY and SMNVEV (reference sequence). The CDR3 is made up of 15 amino acids. The trim removed 6 bases at V and 2 bases at J, leaving 5 bases unmatched. The chain's CDR3 is CASSLNRGTNEKLFF. The CDR3 bases are TGTGCCAGCAGCTTGAACAGGGGGACTAATGAAAAACTGTTTTTT.

The V call is TRBV6-5, the J call TRBJ2-4; D ambiguous. Trimming stripped 6 bases from V and 10 bases from J, with 13 bases between. The CDR3 spans 12 residues. The germline CDR1 and CDR2 sequences are MNHEY and SVGAGI. CDR3 coding DNA: TGTGCCAGCAGCCCGTCCCCTCTTATTCAGTACTTC. It translates to CASSPSPLIQYF.

The chain links TRBV2 to TRBJ2-7, with TRBD2 identical over 11 bases. The J segment lost 4 bases and the V segment lost 6 bases, leaving 8 bases of the junction unmatched. Germline assignment: CDR1 SNHLY and CDR2 FYNNEI. This CDR3 contains 15 residues. Here the CDR3 reads CASSDTLAGGYEQYF. In DNA, the CDR3 is TGTGCCAGCAGCGATACGCTAGCGGGGGGTTACGAGCAGTACTTC.

This clone was detected once. This chain joins TRBV5-8 and TRBJ2-1, with 9 bases that match TRBD2. V lost 6 bases and J lost 0; bases outside the gene matches: 13. CDR1 and CDR2 from the germline V gene are SGHTS and YDEGEE. This CDR3 region has 18 residues. The CDR3 DNA is TGTGCCAGCATCCCCGGACTAGCGTGGGCGAGCTCCTACAATGAGCAGTTCTTC. This encodes CASIPGLAWASSYNEQFF.